This is a list of T cell receptor beta chains from one sample in a study of beta chain features in type 1 diabetes. TCRdb's copy holds only in-frame clones and misses some; the assay was immunoSEQ multiplex PCR. This table holds hundreds of thousands of clones, 13% found once. The sequenced sample was naive CD4+ T cells from blood. These receptors all stem from a man aged 18 to 29 with type 1 diabetes. The CDR3 runs from the conserved cysteine through the conserved F or W. D genes are given only for firm matches. A clone size is listed for some rows: how often the clone was seen (once, few, many), or a class if it is expanded.

clone size,V gene,D gene,J gene,CDR3 DNA,CDR3 protein
-,TRBV2,-,TRBJ2-7,TGTGCCAGCAGGATGGACGGCTACGAGCAGTACTTC,CASRMDGYEQYF
few,TRBV19,-,TRBJ2-3,TGTGCCAGTAGTATCTCGACTGTCAGCACAGATACGCAGTATTTT,CASSISTVSTDTQYF
few,TRBV5-4,TRBD2,TRBJ2-5,TGTGCCAGCAGCTTGGAACTAGCGGGGGGCCAAGAGACCCAGTACTTC,CASSLELAGGQETQYF
-,TRBV14,-,TRBJ2-1,TGTGCCAGCAGCCAACCCTTACTGCAGAGTAGCGATACCTACAATGAGCAGTTCTTC,CASSQPLLQSSDTYNEQFF
few,TRBV9,-,TRBJ2-2,TGTGCCAGCAGCGTAGCTAACCTTGCGAACGCCGGGGAGCTGTTTTTT,CASSVANLANAGELFF
-,TRBV14,TRBD1,TRBJ2-2,TGTGCCAGCAGCCAATTGAGGGGGCGCGGGACCGGGGAGCTGTTTTTT,CASSQLRGRGTGELFF
-,TRBV30,-,TRBJ1-6,TGTGCCTGGAGTGTGCAGGATAATTCACCCCTCCACTTT,CAWSVQDNSPLHF
-,TRBV30,-,TRBJ1-6,TGTGCCTGGAGTGTCACGGAGGATTCACCCCTCCACTTT,CAWSVTEDSPLHF
few,TRBV11-1,-,TRBJ1-5,TGTGCCAGCAGCCGTTTGGGGCAGCCCCAGCATTTT,CASSRLGQPQHF
few,TRBV10-3,-,TRBJ1-5,TGTGCCATCGGGGAAGGGCAGCCCCAGCATTTT,CAIGEGQPQHF
few,TRBV2,TRBD2,TRBJ2-5,TGTGCCACCATAGCGGGGGCTAAAGAGACCCAGTACTTC,CATIAGAKETQYF
few,TRBV7-9,TRBD1,TRBJ1-1,TGTGCCAGCAGCTGGGGACAGATGAACACTGAAGCTTTCTTT,CASSWGQMNTEAFF
-,TRBV14,TRBD1,TRBJ2-7,TGTGCCAGCAGCCTTTCCCCGGGACAGGGGAGGTCCTACGAGCAGTACTTC,CASSLSPGQGRSYEQYF
few,TRBV30,TRBD1,TRBJ2-7,TGTGCCTGGAGCCTGGGACAGGGGGCCTACGAGCAGTACTTC,CAWSLGQGAYEQYF
-,TRBV30,-,TRBJ1-1,TGTGCCTGGAACCCTGGTCCAAGCACTGAAGCTTTCTTT,CAWNPGPSTEAFF
-,TRBV5-1,-,TRBJ2-1,TGCGCCAGCAGCTTTACAGGAAACAATGAACAGTTCTTC,CASSFTGNNEQFF
few,TRBV9,-,TRBJ1-1,TGTGCCAGCAGCGCCCCGGGACGGAGGAACACTGAAGCTTTCTTT,CASSAPGRRNTEAFF
-,TRBV6-5,-,TRBJ1-1,TGTGCCAGCAGTTACGACGGCGGGAACACTGAAGCTTTCTTT,CASSYDGGNTEAFF
few,TRBV2,-,TRBJ2-1,TGTGCCAGCAGTACGACCGCCGGCAATGAGCAGTTCTTC,CASSTTAGNEQFF
few,TRBV7-9,-,TRBJ1-4,TGTGCCAGCAGCTTCGTGGGGAAACTGTTTTTT,CASSFVGKLFF
-,TRBV7-3,-,TRBJ2-3,TGCGCCAGCAGCCAAGCGGGTGCCGCGTCCCTCACAGATACGCAGTATTTT,CASSQAGAASLTDTQYF
few,TRBV10-2,TRBD1,TRBJ2-1,TGCGCCAGCAGCCTCGGACAGGGCTTTGAGCAGTTCTTC,CASSLGQGFEQFF
-,TRBV5-4,-,TRBJ2-7,TGTGCCAGCAGCTTACAGGGTAGGCACGAGCAGTACTTC,CASSLQGRHEQYF
few,TRBV19,TRBD1,TRBJ1-1,TGTGCCAGTAGCCGGGACAGGGGACCCGGACGTCTTGAAGCTTTCTTT,CASSRDRGPGRLEAFF
-,TRBV5-4,TRBD1,TRBJ2-3,TGTGCCAGCAGAACCGGACAGGGGGGCGAGGGGGAGCAGTATTTT,CASRTGQGGEGEQYF
few,TRBV15,-,TRBJ2-3,TGTGCCACCAGTCCGGGGCCTAGCACAGATACGCAGTATTTT,CATSPGPSTDTQYF
-,TRBV6-5,-,TRBJ1-1,TGTGCCAGCAGTTACTCTGGGACTCATGGTGGAGCTTTCTTT,CASSYSGTHGGAFF
few,TRBV9,-,TRBJ1-3,TGTGCCAGCAGCGCCACAACTGGAAACACCATATATTTT,CASSATTGNTIYF
few,TRBV5-1,-,TRBJ2-2,TGCGCCAGCAGCTTAGGCCGGGGGGCGCCCACCGGGGAGCTGTTTTTT,CASSLGRGAPTGELFF
-,TRBV30,-,TRBJ1-5,TGTGCCTGGAGTAACACCAACAATCAGCCCCAGCATTTT,CAWSNTNNQPQHF
-,TRBV5-4,-,TRBJ2-3,TGTGCCAGCAGCTTGGTGGCAGATACGCAGTATTTT,CASSLVADTQYF
few,TRBV19,-,TRBJ1-3,TGTGCCAGTAGTGCCCAGGCGGTACTGATCTCTGGAAACACCATATATTTT,CASSAQAVLISGNTIYF
few,TRBV7-9,-,TRBJ2-7,TGTGCCAGCAGCCCCGTTTACGAGCAGTACTTC,CASSPVYEQYF
-,TRBV11-2,TRBD2,TRBJ2-1,TGTGCCAGCAGCTTAGAGGCTAGCGGCGGCTACAATGAGCAGTTCTTC,CASSLEASGGYNEQFF
once,TRBV7-2,TRBD2,TRBJ2-7,TGTGCCAGCAGCTTTGTGGTAGCGGGTTACTACGAGCAGTACTTC,CASSFVVAGYYEQYF
few,TRBV7-8,TRBD2,TRBJ2-3,TGTGCCAGCAGCTCCCGGGGGAGCGGGACTAGCACAGATACGCAGTATTTT,CASSSRGSGTSTDTQYF
-,TRBV5-6,-,TRBJ2-3,TGTGCCAGCAGCTTCGTCCCGACGCCAGATACGCAGTATTTT,CASSFVPTPDTQYF
few,TRBV5-1,-,TRBJ2-3,TGCGCCAGCAGCCCAAGGACAACAGATACGCAGTATTTT,CASSPRTTDTQYF
-,TRBV5-1,TRBD1,TRBJ2-3,TGCGCCAGCAGCTTGGTAGGGACAGGGGGCCTCGGCACAGATACGCAGTATTTT,CASSLVGTGGLGTDTQYF
few,TRBV5-1,-,TRBJ1-3,TGCGCCAGCAGCTTGGTCGGATACACGGACAACTCTGGAAACACCATATATTTT,CASSLVGYTDNSGNTIYF
-,TRBV20-1,-,TRBJ2-5,TGCAGCCTCGCGGGGTCCCAATACTTC,CSLAGSQYF
-,TRBV7-3,TRBD1,TRBJ1-1,TGTGCCAGCAGCTTCTCCGGGACAGGAAAGGGGGAAGCTTTCTTT,CASSFSGTGKGEAFF
-,TRBV6-1,-,TRBJ1-1,TGTGCCAGCGACAGATCACCGACTTGGAACACTGAAGCTTTCTTT,CASDRSPTWNTEAFF
-,TRBV5-4,-,TRBJ2-7,TGTGCCAGCAGCGTACGGTGGGAAGCCTCCTACGAGCAGTACTTC,CASSVRWEASYEQYF
few,TRBV7-9,TRBD1,TRBJ2-7,TGTGCCAGCAGCGGACAGGGGGCTTGGTCCTACGAGCAGTACTTC,CASSGQGAWSYEQYF
-,TRBV30,-,TRBJ1-4,TGTGCCTGGAGTCTTCTCGGTGTTGGGGGAAAACTGTTTTTT,CAWSLLGVGGKLFF
-,TRBV30,TRBD2,TRBJ2-2,TGTGCCCGAAGGTCGGTGCGCGGGGGGGCCGGCGGGGAGCTGTTTTTT,CARRSVRGGAGGELFF
-,TRBV2,-,TRBJ1-6,TGTGCCAGCAGTGGTTCGGGGGGTAATTCACCCCTCCACTTT,CASSGSGGNSPLHF
-,TRBV11-1,-,TRBJ2-1,TGTGCCAGCAGCTTTTCCGGGACGGTCTACAATGAGCAGTTCTTC,CASSFSGTVYNEQFF